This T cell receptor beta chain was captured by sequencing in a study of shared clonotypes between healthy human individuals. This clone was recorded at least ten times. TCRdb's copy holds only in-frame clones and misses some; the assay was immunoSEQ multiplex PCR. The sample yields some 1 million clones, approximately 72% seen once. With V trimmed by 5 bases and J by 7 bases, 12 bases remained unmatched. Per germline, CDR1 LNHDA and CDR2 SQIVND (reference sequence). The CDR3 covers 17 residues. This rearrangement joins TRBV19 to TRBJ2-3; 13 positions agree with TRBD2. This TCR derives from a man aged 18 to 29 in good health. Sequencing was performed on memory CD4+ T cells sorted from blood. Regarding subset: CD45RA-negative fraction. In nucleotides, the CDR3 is TGTGCCAGTAGTCAGGGGACTAGCGGGACGCAGACATATACGCAGTATTTT. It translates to CASSQGTSGTQTYTQYF.